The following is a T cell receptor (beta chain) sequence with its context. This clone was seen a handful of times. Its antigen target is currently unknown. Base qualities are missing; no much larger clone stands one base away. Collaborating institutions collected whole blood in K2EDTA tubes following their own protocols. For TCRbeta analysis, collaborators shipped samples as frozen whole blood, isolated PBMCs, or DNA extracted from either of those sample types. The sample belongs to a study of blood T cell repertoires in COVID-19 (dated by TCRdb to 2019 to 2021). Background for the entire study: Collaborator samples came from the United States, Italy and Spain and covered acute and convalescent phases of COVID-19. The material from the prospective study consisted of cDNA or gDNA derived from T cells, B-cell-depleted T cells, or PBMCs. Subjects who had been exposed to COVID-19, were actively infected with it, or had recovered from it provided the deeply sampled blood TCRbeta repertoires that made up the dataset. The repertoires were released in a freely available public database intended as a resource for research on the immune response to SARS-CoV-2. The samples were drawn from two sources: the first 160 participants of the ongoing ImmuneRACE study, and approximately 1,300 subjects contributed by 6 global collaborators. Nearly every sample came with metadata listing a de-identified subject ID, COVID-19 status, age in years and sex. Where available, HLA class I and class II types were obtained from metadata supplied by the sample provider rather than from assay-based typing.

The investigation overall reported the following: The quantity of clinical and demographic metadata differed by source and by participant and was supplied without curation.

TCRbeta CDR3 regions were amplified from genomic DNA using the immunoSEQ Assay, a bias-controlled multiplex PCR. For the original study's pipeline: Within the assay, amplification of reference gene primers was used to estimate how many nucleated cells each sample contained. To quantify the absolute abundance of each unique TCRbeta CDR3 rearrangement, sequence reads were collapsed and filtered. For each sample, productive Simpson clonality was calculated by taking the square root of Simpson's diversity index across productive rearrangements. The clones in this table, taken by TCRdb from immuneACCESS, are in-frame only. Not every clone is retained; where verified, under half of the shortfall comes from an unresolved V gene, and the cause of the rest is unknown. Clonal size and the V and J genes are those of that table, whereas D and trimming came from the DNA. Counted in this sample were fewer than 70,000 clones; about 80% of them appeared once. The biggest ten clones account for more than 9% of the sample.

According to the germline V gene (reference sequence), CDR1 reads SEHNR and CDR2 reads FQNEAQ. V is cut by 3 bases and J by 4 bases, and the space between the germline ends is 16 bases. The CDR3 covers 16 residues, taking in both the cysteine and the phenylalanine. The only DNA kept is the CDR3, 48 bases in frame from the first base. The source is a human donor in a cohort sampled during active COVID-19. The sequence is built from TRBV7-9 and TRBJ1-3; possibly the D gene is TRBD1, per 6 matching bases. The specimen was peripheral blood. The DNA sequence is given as TGTGCCAGCAGCTTTGCGCGGGGGACATCAGGAAACACCATATATTTT. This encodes CASSFARGTSGNTIYF. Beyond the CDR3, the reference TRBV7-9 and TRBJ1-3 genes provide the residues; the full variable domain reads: DTGVSQNPRHKITKRGQNVTFRCDPISEHNRLYWYRQTLGQGPEFLTYFQNEAQLEKSRLLSDRFSAERPKGSFSTLEIQRTEQGDSAMYLCASSFARGTSGNTIYFGEGSWLTVV.